The clone carrying this T cell receptor beta chain was picked up a small number of times. Construction of the TCRbeta library involved unique molecular identifiers. MiXCR was run by TCRdb on the PCR reads, yielding one entry per CDR3 protein. The profile shows around 370,000 distinct CDR3 sequences, approximately 10% of them singletons. This entry is derived from a study of T-cell reconstitution after alpha-beta-depleted transplantation in children. CDR3 length: 16 residues. Germline assignment: CDR1 SEHNR and CDR2 FQNEAQ (reference sequence). Trimming removed 2 bases from V and 2 bases from J, with 14 bases in between.

The sequence came from a human donor who donated a stem cell graft to a child with acute lymphoblastic leukemia. The chain couples TRBV7-9 to TRBJ2-3; D remains unclear. This sample comprised PBMCs from the stem cell graft donor, obtained from the stem cell graft. The CDR3 DNA sequence: TGTGCCAGCAGCTTACTAGGAGATATGGCCACAGATACGCAGTATTTT. This encodes CASSLLGDMATDTQYF.